The clone carrying this T cell receptor (beta chain) was detected many times. TCRdb re-called the RT-PCR reads through MiXCR, storing one row per CDR3 protein. The table records about 680,000 distinct CDR3 sequences, about 14% of them present only once. Material for sequencing was memory CD4+ T cells from blood. The TCR sequence derives from a female donor in good health, serving as a healthy control.

CDR3: CASSQERGSWETQYF. In DNA form, the CDR3 reads TGTGCCAGCAGCCAAGAACGCGGGAGCTGGGAGACCCAGTACTTC. This rearrangement joins TRBV4-2 to TRBJ2-5; TRBD2 agrees at 7 bases. V shed 0 bases and J 5 bases; nucleotides not matched to a gene: 6. Germline V gene data show CDR1 as LGHNA and CDR2 as YNFKEQ. This CDR3 contains 15 residues.